The T cell receptor (beta chain) described here comes from a study of somatic mutations in cytotoxic T cells in rheumatoid arthritis. On the study more broadly: Patient blood (roughly 30 ml EDTA) was drawn right after diagnosis, before any treatment. Certain V beta antibody-stained T-cell populations, V beta1+ cells sequenced for TCRB among them, were flow-sorted to nearly 100% purity. Study-wide results and caveats: The study found CD8+ clonality increased with age in rheumatoid arthritis patients, not healthy controls.

In the original workflow: Of patient CD8+ clones exceeding 1%, few matched published virus-specific TCRB sequences. Libraries were prepared by immunoSEQ multiplex PCR; TCRdb keeps only in-frame clonotypes and omits some of them. From that table come the V and J calls and clone size; the DNA was used to work out D and trimming. The sample contains 17,000 or so clones, about 83% of which appear only once. The V gene's germline CDR1 is SGHTA and CDR2 FQGNSA. V lost 4 bases and J 3 bases, leaving 6 bases between the germline ends. The CDR3 is 13 amino acids. Concerning this clone: Its specificity is unknown.

The receptor comes from an adult with rheumatoid arthritis. J is TRBJ2-2 and V is TRBV7-2, with D unclear. The sequenced sample consisted of CD8+ T cells sorted from blood. CDR3 loop: CASSSSDTGELFF. CDR3 sequence (DNA): TGTGCCAGCAGCTCCTCCGACACCGGGGAGCTGTTTTTT.